Below are 20 T cell receptor beta chains sequenced from a single sample in a study of blood T cell repertoires in COVID-19. Measured with immunoSEQ multiplex PCR; TCRdb has only the in-frame clones, and not every one. The sample has about 160,000 clones; approximately 90% are singletons. The specimen sequenced was peripheral blood. The receptors shown here come from a woman aged 60-70 years with active or convalescent COVID-19.

The chain recombines TRBV12-3 or TRBV12-4 with TRBJ1-4; D uncertain. V shed 6 bases and J shed 7 bases, with 12 bases lying between them. This CDR3 is 13 amino acids long. The CDR3 nucleotides are TGTGCCAGCAGCTCCCTCGGTGGTGAAAAACTGTTTTTT. It is translated as CASSSLGGEKLFF.

J is TRBJ1-1 and V is TRBV10-3, with unresolved D. The CDR3 runs to 14 residues. Deletions cut 6 bases from V and 3 bases from J, with 14 bases between. The germline CDR1 and CDR2 sequences are ENHRY and SYGVKD. The CDR3 is CAIRYSDKDTEAFF. The CDR3 region has the DNA TGTGCCATCAGATACTCCGACAAGGACACTGAAGCTTTCTTT.

The rearrangement uses TRBV7-8 and TRBJ1-6; TRBD1 matches at 8 bases. Germline V CDR1 and CDR2: SGHVS, FQNEAQ. The CDR3 is 18 amino acids. Losses at the gene ends were 0 bases for V and 6 bases for J; bases not matched to a gene: 10. CDR3 residues: CASSLALPQQGVNSPLHF. DNA of the CDR3: TGTGCCAGCAGCTTAGCGCTACCCCAACAGGGGGTTAATTCACCCCTCCACTTT.

The rearrangement uses TRBV5-1 and TRBJ2-1; the D is unclear. The CDR3 loop spans 15 amino acids. V gave up 3 bases and J gave up 6 bases, with 16 bases separating them. Germline values: CDR1 SGHRS, CDR2 YFSETQ. The CDR3 nucleotides are TGCGCCAGCAGCTACGGTGTCGGCGGATCCAATGAGCAGTTCTTC. This sequence encodes CASSYGVGGSNEQFF.

This clone has a handful of counts. The chain recombines TRBV24-1 with TRBJ2-7, with 9 nucleotides matching TRBD1. The CDR3 extends over 13 amino acids. J lost 3 bases, V lost 4 bases, and 0 bases had no gene match. Germline V lookup: CDR1 KGHDR, CDR2 SFDVKD. CDR3 in amino acids: CATSEGQGYEQYF. CDR3 DNA sequence: TGTGCCACCAGTGAGGGACAGGGCTACGAGCAGTACTTC.

The V and J genes are TRBV7-9 and TRBJ1-6; TRBD1 is a possible D gene (6 bases). The germline V gene encodes CDR1 SEHNR and CDR2 FQNEAQ (reference sequence). The ends were cut back, 3 bases at V and 8 bases at J, with 23 bases in the middle. CDR3 length equals 18 residues. For the CDR3, the DNA is TGTGCCAGCAGCTTCTCTTTACACAGGGATGGTGGTGATTCACCCCTCCACTTT. Translation gives CASSFSLHRDGGDSPLHF.

This clone appeared many times. The chain employs TRBV10-3 and TRBJ2-1; 12 bases fit TRBD1. This CDR3 comprises 14 residues. The ends lost 9 bases at V and 5 bases at J; junction bases unmatched: 5. The germline CDR1 and CDR2 sequences are ENHRY and SYGVKD. Written as DNA, the CDR3 is TGTGCCATTCGGGGACAGGGGGCCCACAATGAGCAGTTCTTC. Its translation: CAIRGQGAHNEQFF.

This clone was seen once. The chain combines TRBV4-3 with TRBJ2-7; D call uncertain. The V end lost 0 bases, the J end lost 4 bases, and 10 bases lay between the germline ends. Germline V gene sequence: CDR1 LGHNA, CDR2 YSLEER. This CDR3 spans 14 amino acids. The CDR3 protein is CASSQEAEAYEQYF. The CDR3 nucleotides read TGCGCCAGCAGCCAAGAGGCAGAGGCATACGAGCAGTACTTC.

The rearrangement uses TRBV5-5 and TRBJ1-5; 7 positions agree with TRBD1. Germline-derived CDR1 and CDR2 are SGHKS and YYEKEE (reference sequence). The CDR3 contains 14 residues. Trimming cost V 4 bases and J 3 bases; bases outside gene matches: 4. CDR3 in amino acids: CASSTGTVNQPQHF. The CDR3 bases are TGTGCCAGCAGCACCGGGACAGTCAATCAGCCCCAGCATTTT.

This sequence joins TRBV21-1 and TRBJ2-2; TRBD1, the D gene given by the table, was not confirmed from the DNA. TRBV21-1 represents a pseudogene. The CDR3 is 16 amino acids. As DNA, the CDR3 is TGTGCCAGCAGCCCACGGGACAGGGTCGTCACCGGGGAGCTGTTTTTT. This sequence encodes CASSPRDRVVTGELFF.

This rearrangement joins TRBV5-5 to TRBJ1-2; TRBD1 might be the D (5 bases). V was shortened by 0 bases and J by 6 bases, with 21 bases between the two germline ends. CDR3 size: 17 residues. Germline lookup yields CDR1 SGHKS and CDR2 YYEKEE (reference sequence). CDR3: CASSLAGSVRGSDGYTF. CDR3 nucleotide sequence: TGTGCCAGCAGCTTGGCAGGATCGGTGCGGGGCTCGGATGGCTACACCTTC.

The chain employs TRBV18 and TRBJ1-1; D gene unclear. This CDR3 is 11 amino acids long. Trimming took off 4 bases at V and 8 bases at J, with 8 bases between the two ends. Germline CDR1 is KGHSH and CDR2 is LQKENI. The CDR3 region is CASSRATEAFF. CDR3 sequence (DNA): TGTGCCAGCTCACGAGCGACGGAAGCTTTCTTT.

The gene calls are TRBV30 and TRBJ1-6, with D tentatively TRBD1 (5 bases). CDR1 and CDR2 from the germline V gene are GTSNPN and SVGIG (reference sequence). CDR3 size: 15 residues. V was trimmed by 3 bases and J by 10 bases, leaving 19 bases between them. The DNA of the CDR3 is TGTGCCTGGAGCGTAGGGGCAGGGTTTTTCTCACCCCTCCACTTT. The encoded protein is CAWSVGAGFFSPLHF.

The sample holds many counts of this clone. V gene TRBV10-3 combines with J gene TRBJ2-6; 11 bases match TRBD2. The CDR3 sequence is 17 residues long. Germline CDR1 is ENHRY and CDR2 is SYGVKD. V dropped 6 bases and J dropped 0; count of bases not matched to a gene: 4. The CDR3, as DNA: TGTGCCATCAGCCTAGCGGGGGGCCACTCTGGGGCCAACGTCCTGACTTTC. Encoded protein: CAISLAGGHSGANVLTF.

This clone occurred a few times. The V and J genes are TRBV19 and TRBJ1-3; D gene unclear. The V end was cut by 7 bases, the J end by 0 bases, with 10 bases between. Germline values: CDR1 LNHDA, CDR2 SQIVND (reference sequence). There are 14 residues in the CDR3. CDR3 coding DNA: TGTGCCAGTATAATGGGGAGCTCTGGAAACACCATATATTTT. Its protein product is CASIMGSSGNTIYF.

Worth noting for this clone: A read error may account for a junction end that differs from germline. The rearrangement uses TRBV5-1 and TRBJ2-2; 15 bases line up with TRBD2. Germline V gene sequence: CDR1 SGHRS, CDR2 YFSETQ. This CDR3 comprises 16 residues. The CDR3 nucleotides read TGCGCCCGCAGCGGGGGACTAGCGGGGGGAGTCGGGGAGCTGTTTTTT. Its translation: CARSGGLAGGVGELFF.

J is TRBJ1-6 and V is TRBV7-2; D uncertain. Germline V lookup: CDR1 SGHTA, CDR2 FQGNSA. This CDR3 is built from 14 residues. V was shortened by 5 bases and J by 0 bases, with 5 bases between the two germline ends. For the CDR3, the DNA is TGTGCCAGCAGCCCCGTCTCCTATAATTCACCCCTCCACTTT. Amino acid sequence: CASSPVSYNSPLHF.

At least ten counts were recorded for this clone. This chain uses TRBV7-8 with TRBJ2-7; D may be TRBD2 (5 bases). The CDR3 spans 11 residues. V lost 7 bases and J lost 7, with 11 bases in between. CDR1 is SGHVS, CDR2 FQNEAQ, per germline. DNA for the CDR3: TGTGCCAGCACCGACCGGGGAGAGCAGTACTTC. Translating gives CASTDRGEQYF.

The CDR3 nucleotides are TGTGCCAGCCAACTAGCGGGGACCTACAATGAGCAGTTCTTC. Its protein is CASQLAGTYNEQFF. The chain employs TRBV19 and TRBJ2-1; 10 nucleotides line up with TRBD2. V was clipped by 9 bases and J by 2 bases; unmatched bases: 4. This CDR3 has 14 residues. Germline V gene sequence: CDR1 LNHDA, CDR2 SQIVND (reference sequence).

This clone was counted between two and nine times. The chain employs TRBV4-1 and TRBJ2-7; perhaps TRBD2 as D (5 bases). V dropped 2 bases and J dropped 2 bases, with 13 bases sitting between them. The CDR3 sequence is 15 residues long. The germline V gene has CDR1 MGHRA and CDR2 YSYEKL. The CDR3 DNA follows: TGCGCCAGCAGCCAATCCCAAACAGCGGCCTACGAGCAGTACTTC. It translates to CASSQSQTAAYEQYF.